The 26 T cell receptor beta chains presented below share a single source sample, sequenced in a study of blood T cell repertoires in COVID-19. The repertoire was sequenced with immunoSEQ multiplex PCR; TCRdb's copy has only in-frame clones and lacks some. This sample has around 130,000 clones, with around 89% found just once. Material: peripheral blood. These receptors were obtained from a woman aged 80 or older with acute or convalescent COVID-19.

The CDR3 sequence is CASSLVAGGRSTDTQYF. CDR3 DNA: TGCGCCAGCAGCTTGGTGGCAGGGGGCCGATCCACAGATACGCAGTATTTT. The chain links TRBV5-1 to TRBJ2-3; TRBD1 agrees at 8 bases. CDR1 SGHRS and CDR2 YFSETQ come from the germline V gene. The V segment lost 0 bases and the J segment 2 bases; nucleotides outside the gene matches: 8. The CDR3 has 17 amino acids.

The chain joins TRBV5-1 to TRBJ1-2; 7 nucleotides agree with TRBD1. Germline values: CDR1 SGHRS, CDR2 YFSETQ. The ends lost 4 bases at V and 6 bases at J; junction bases unmatched: 9. The CDR3 has 14 residues. CDR3 amino acids: CASSPGQPLDGYTF. The DNA of the CDR3 is TGCGCCAGCAGCCCGGGACAGCCTCTAGATGGCTACACCTTC.

This chain joins TRBV30 and TRBJ1-2, with a possible D match to TRBD1 (6 bases). Per germline, CDR1 GTSNPN and CDR2 SVGIG (reference sequence). This CDR3 region has 14 residues. The germline V and J ends were trimmed by 0 bases and 4 bases, with 12 bases remaining between them. The CDR3 spells CAWSVAQGTYGYTF. The CDR3 bases are TGTGCCTGGAGTGTCGCCCAGGGGACCTATGGCTACACCTTC.

The gene calls are TRBV3-1 (or the pseudogene TRBV3-2) and TRBJ1-2; D may be TRBD1 (6 bases). Trimming shortened V by 3 bases and J by 4 bases, and 12 bases separated the two germline ends. CDR3 length: 14 residues. Germline V gene sequence: CDR1 LGHDT, CDR2 YNNKEL (reference sequence). This CDR3 is CASSHVQGGYGYTF. The CDR3 nucleotides read TGTGCCAGCAGCCACGTGCAAGGGGGCTATGGCTACACCTTC.

The chain combines TRBV9 with TRBJ1-3; D is unclear. The CDR3 is 16 residues long. The V gene lost 0 bases and the J gene lost 1 base, with 11 bases spanning the gap. The V gene's germline CDR1 is SGDLS and CDR2 YYNGEE. In DNA, the CDR3 is TGTGCCAGCAGCGTAGCGGCAGACATTTCTGGAAACACCATATATTTT. It translates to CASSVAADISGNTIYF.

The sample holds one count of this clone. This chain joins TRBV18 and TRBJ2-6; the D gene is possibly TRBD1 (5 bases). CDR3 size: 19 residues. V lost 2 bases to trimming and J lost 0 bases, with 17 bases between them. Germline assignment: CDR1 KGHSH and CDR2 LQKENI. In nucleotides, the CDR3 is TGTGCCAGCTCACCATTCGACTGGACACCTGCCTCTGGGGCCAACGTCCTGACTTTC. This gives the protein CASSPFDWTPASGANVLTF.

This clone was seen only once. The chain employs TRBV10-3 and TRBJ1-1; D gene uncertain. V gave up 7 bases and J gave up 1 base, with 10 bases separating them. The CDR3 is made up of 13 amino acids. Germline assignment: CDR1 ENHRY and CDR2 SYGVKD. CDR3 amino acids: CAIKSPGNTEAFF. The CDR3 DNA sequence: TGTGCCATCAAGAGCCCAGGGAACACTGAAGCTTTCTTT.

The CDR3, as DNA: TGTGCCATCAGTGACCCCGGACAGTACTCTGGAAACACCATATATTTT. Residues: CAISDPGQYSGNTIYF. J is TRBJ1-3 and V is TRBV10-3; possibly TRBD1 for D (6 bases). Trimming removed 3 bases from V and 0 bases from J, with 12 bases in between. Germline V gives CDR1 ENHRY, CDR2 SYGVKD. The CDR3 is 16 residues long.

The chain carries TRBV2 and TRBJ1-2, with 12 bases fitting TRBD1. This CDR3 has 14 amino acids. Germline lookup yields CDR1 SNHLY and CDR2 FYNNEI. The junction had 4 bases not matched to a gene; V was cut back by 3 bases and J by 8 bases. CDR3 amino acids: CASSEGTGGSGYTF. CDR3 sequence (DNA): TGTGCCAGCAGTGAGGGGACAGGGGGCTCAGGCTACACCTTC.

The V gene is TRBV5-1, the J gene TRBJ2-1; 13 bases fit TRBD2. V was clipped by 4 bases and J by 10 bases; unmatched bases: 8. The germline CDR1 and CDR2 sequences are SGHRS and YFSETQ. CDR3 length: 15 amino acids. The chain's CDR3 is CASSTPLAGGLEQFF. As DNA, the CDR3 is TGCGCCAGCAGCACCCCACTAGCGGGGGGGCTAGAGCAGTTCTTC.

J is TRBJ1-4 and V is TRBV20-1; the match to TRBD1 covers 9 bases. Germline CDR1 and CDR2: DFQATT and SNEGSKA (reference sequence). Trimming took 3 bases from V and 4 from J; bases not matched to a gene: 6. The CDR3 is 15 amino acids. DNA of the CDR3: TGCAGTGCTAGTCCCGGGACAGGGTTTAATGAAAAACTGTTTTTT. Protein sequence: CSASPGTGFNEKLFF.

The rearrangement links TRBV5-1 to TRBJ1-2; tentative D call: TRBD1 (6 bases). This CDR3 contains 18 residues. Germline V gives CDR1 SGHRS, CDR2 YFSETQ. V dropped 3 bases and J dropped 5 bases, with 26 bases sitting between them. The CDR3 DNA follows: TGCGCCAGCAGCTCCAACCCCGAGGGGGGGCGTCTTTCGTATGGCTACACCTTC. Translated, it gives CASSSNPEGGRLSYGYTF.

This clone was detected once. The chain links TRBV7-2 to TRBJ1-5; D is ambiguous. The V end was cut by 3 bases, the J end by 1 base, with 10 bases between. CDR3 length equals 15 residues. Germline CDR1 reads SGHTA; CDR2 reads FQGNSA. The CDR3 nucleotides read TGTGCCAGCAGCTTCGGACCGGGGAGCAATCAGCCCCAGCATTTT. Its protein is CASSFGPGSNQPQHF.

This chain links TRBV19 with TRBJ1-2, with D tentatively TRBD1 (5 bases). V lost 5 bases and J lost 6, with 13 bases in between. Germline loops: CDR1 LNHDA, CDR2 SQIVND (reference sequence). This CDR3 has 13 amino acids. CDR3 DNA sequence: TGTGCCAGTAGTGCTCAGGGTTGGGATGGCTACACCTTC. It translates to CASSAQGWDGYTF. The full variable domain, with the rest looked up from reference TRBV19 and TRBJ1-2, is DGGITQSPKYLFRKEGQNVTLSCEQNLNHDAMYWYRQDPGQGLRLIYYSQIVNDFQKGDIAEGYSVSREKKESFPLTVTSAQKNPTAFYLCASSAQGWDGYTFGSGTRLTVV.

The rearrangement links TRBV7-2 to TRBJ2-7; 9 nucleotides line up with TRBD1. V shed 5 bases and J 0 bases; nucleotides not matched to a gene: 5. The CDR3 covers 15 residues. From germline, CDR1 is SGHTA and CDR2 FQGNSA. CDR3 nucleotides: TGTGCCAGCAGCCCGGACAGGGGTAACTCCTACGAGCAGTACTTC. It encodes CASSPDRGNSYEQYF.

The rearrangement joins TRBV5-1 to TRBJ1-6; 7 nucleotides agree with TRBD1. Germline CDR1 reads SGHRS; CDR2 reads YFSETQ. V gave up 5 bases and J gave up 5 bases; unmatched junction bases: 7. This CDR3 is built from 15 residues. The CDR3 spells CASRRGQENNSPLHF. The DNA of the CDR3 is TGCGCCAGCAGGAGGGGGCAAGAAAATAATTCACCCCTCCACTTT.

The rearrangement uses TRBV4-1 and TRBJ1-1; 7 bases line up with TRBD1. This CDR3 has 16 residues. The germline V gene has CDR1 MGHRA and CDR2 YSYEKL. The J segment lost 1 base and the V segment lost 2 bases, leaving 7 bases of the junction unmatched. CDR3 protein: CASSQLLGTENTEAFF. Written as DNA, the CDR3 is TGCGCCAGCAGCCAACTCCTGGGGACAGAGAACACTGAAGCTTTCTTT.

J is TRBJ1-2 and V is TRBV19; no reliable D call. The CDR3 is 12 amino acids. Trimming left V 4 bases short and J 2 bases short, with 5 bases between. The germline V gene encodes CDR1 LNHDA and CDR2 SQIVND (reference sequence). CDR3 sequence: CASSRANYGYTF. The CDR3 region has the DNA TGTGCCAGTAGTAGGGCAAACTATGGCTACACCTTC.

The rearrangement uses TRBV6-4 and TRBJ2-7; TRBD2 aligns across 7 bases. This CDR3 has 14 amino acids. Germline CDR1 reads MRHNA; CDR2 reads SNTAGT. V gave up 7 bases and J gave up 1 base; unmatched junction bases: 7. CDR3 sequence: CASTKSGGSYEQYF. CDR3 DNA: TGTGCCAGCACTAAATCGGGGGGTTCCTACGAGCAGTACTTC.

The chain employs TRBV19 and TRBJ2-3; tentative D call: TRBD2 (5 bases). V gave up 5 bases and J gave up 0 bases, with 15 bases separating them. Germline V gene sequence: CDR1 LNHDA, CDR2 SQIVND (reference sequence). The CDR3 sequence is 16 residues long. CDR3 amino acids: CASSLTWRTSTDTQYF. CDR3 nucleotide sequence: TGTGCCAGTAGTCTAACATGGAGGACTAGCACAGATACGCAGTATTTT. The entire variable domain, with the rest obtained from reference TRBV19 and TRBJ2-3, is as follows: DGGITQSPKYLFRKEGQNVTLSCEQNLNHDAMYWYRQDPGQGLRLIYYSQIVNDFQKGDIAEGYSVSREKKESFPLTVTSAQKNPTAFYLCASSLTWRTSTDTQYFGPGTRLTVL.

The chain joins TRBV3-1 (or the pseudogene TRBV3-2) to TRBJ1-2; 7 positions match TRBD1. Looked up from germline, CDR1 is LGHDT and CDR2 is YNNKEL (reference sequence). There are 15 residues in the CDR3. J was trimmed by 4 bases and V by 4 bases; bases with no gene match: 9. The CDR3 bases are TGTGCCAGCAGCCTCGACAGGGCTGTTCGCTATGGCTACACCTTC. Protein product: CASSLDRAVRYGYTF.

This clone is labeled as medium-sized. The chain uses TRBV12-5 and TRBJ1-1; D is uncertain. Germline V gene data show CDR1 as LGHNT and CDR2 as FRNRAP. Trimming shortened V by 6 bases and J by 6 bases, and 14 bases separated the two germline ends. The CDR3 runs to 13 residues. The DNA for the CDR3 is TGTGCTAGTGGCAACCGTTTCCGGGCTGAAGCTTTCTTT. It translates to CASGNRFRAEAFF.

This chain links TRBV18 with TRBJ1-6, with 8 bases matching TRBD1. From germline, CDR1 is KGHSH and CDR2 LQKENI. The ends lost 3 bases at V and 3 bases at J; junction bases unmatched: 7. The CDR3 loop spans 17 amino acids. CDR3 DNA: TGTGCCAGCTCACCTATCGGACAGGGCTACTATAATTCACCCCTCCACTTT. Its translation is CASSPIGQGYYNSPLHF.

The genes are TRBV19 and TRBJ2-3; 7 bases line up with TRBD2. This CDR3 spans 16 amino acids. CDR1 and CDR2 from the germline V gene are LNHDA and SQIVND (reference sequence). Losses at the gene ends were 7 bases for V and 3 bases for J; bases not matched to a gene: 13. This chain's CDR3 is CASKPRPGGGTDTQYF. In DNA form, the CDR3 reads TGTGCCAGTAAACCCCGCCCGGGCGGGGGAACAGATACGCAGTATTTT.

The chain is built from TRBV6-2 or TRBV6-3 and TRBJ1-1; 7 bases fit TRBD1. The germline V gene encodes CDR1 MNHEY and CDR2 SVGEGT. Unmatched junction bases numbered 11, after V lost 1 base and J lost 6 bases. The CDR3 length is 16 residues. The CDR3 bases are TGTGCCAGCAGTTACTTCGTCGCAGGGGGAGTGTCTGAAGCTTTCTTT. As protein: CASSYFVAGGVSEAFF.

The CDR3 DNA is TGTGCCTGGAGTAAAGGATCGGGGTCTGAAGCTTTCTTT. It specifies CAWSKGSGSEAFF. The J gene is TRBJ1-1, the V gene TRBV30; D remains ambiguous. This CDR3 is 13 amino acids long. Trimming left V 2 bases short and J 6 bases short, with 13 bases between. Germline assignment: CDR1 GTSNPN and CDR2 SVGIG (reference sequence).